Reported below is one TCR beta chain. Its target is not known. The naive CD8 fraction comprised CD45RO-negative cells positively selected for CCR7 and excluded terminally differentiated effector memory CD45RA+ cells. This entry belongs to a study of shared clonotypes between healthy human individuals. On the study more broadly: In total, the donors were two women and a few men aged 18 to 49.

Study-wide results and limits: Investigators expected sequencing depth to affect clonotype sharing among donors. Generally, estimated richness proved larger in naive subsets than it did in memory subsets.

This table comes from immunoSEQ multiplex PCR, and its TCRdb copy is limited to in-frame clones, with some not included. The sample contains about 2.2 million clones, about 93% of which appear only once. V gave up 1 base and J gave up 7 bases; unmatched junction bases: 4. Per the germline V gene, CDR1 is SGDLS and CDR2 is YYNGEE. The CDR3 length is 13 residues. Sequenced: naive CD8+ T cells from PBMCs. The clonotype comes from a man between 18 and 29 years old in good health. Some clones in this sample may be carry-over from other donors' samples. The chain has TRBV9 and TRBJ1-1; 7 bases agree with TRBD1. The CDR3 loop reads CASSVFRDSEAFF. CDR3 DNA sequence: TGTGCCAGCAGCGTATTTCGGGACAGTGAAGCTTTCTTT. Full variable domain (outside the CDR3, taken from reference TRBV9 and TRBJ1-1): DSGVTQTPKHLITATGQRVTLRCSPRSGDLSVYWYQQSLDQGLQFLIQYYNGEERAKGNILERFSAQQFPDLHSELNLSSLELGDSALYFCASSVFRDSEAFFGQGTRLTVV.